This T cell receptor (beta chain) was recovered during a study of blood T cell repertoires in COVID-19. Study information: Acute and convalescent COVID-19 samples came from the United States, Italy and Spain. PBMCs, B-cell-depleted T cells, or T cells provided the cDNA or gDNA that made up the material.

Original handling: Reference gene primer amplification yielded estimated nucleated cell counts. The table came from immunoSEQ multiplex PCR; TCRdb's copy has only in-frame clones and leaves some out. V and J calls plus clone size are reproduced from that table; the DNA served to infer D and trimming. This table holds some 180,000 clones, about four fifths found once. Per the germline V gene, CDR1 is SEHNR and CDR2 is FQNEAQ (reference sequence). V lost 1 base, J lost 5 bases, and 16 bases lay in between. This CDR3 has 16 residues. This clone was detected once. Followed longitudinally, the Seattle patients had been enrolled during active infection.

V usage is TRBV7-9 and J usage is TRBJ2-3, with D perhaps TRBD2 (6 bases). The receptor was isolated from a woman aged 60 to 75 with COVID-19, enrolled during active disease. Specimen: peripheral blood. In DNA, the CDR3 is TGTGCCAGCAGCTTAGGTCGGGACTCCAGCGGAGATACGCAGTATTTT. The encoded protein is CASSLGRDSSGDTQYF.